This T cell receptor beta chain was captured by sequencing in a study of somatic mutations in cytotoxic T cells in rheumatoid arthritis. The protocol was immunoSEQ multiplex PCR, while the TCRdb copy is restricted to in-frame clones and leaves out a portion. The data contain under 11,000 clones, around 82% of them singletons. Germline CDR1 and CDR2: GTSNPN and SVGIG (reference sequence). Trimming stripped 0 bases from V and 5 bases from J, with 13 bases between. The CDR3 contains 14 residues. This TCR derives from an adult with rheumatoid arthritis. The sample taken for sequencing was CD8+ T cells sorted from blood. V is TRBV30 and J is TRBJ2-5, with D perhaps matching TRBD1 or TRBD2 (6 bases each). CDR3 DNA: TGTGCCTGGAGTGTACCTGGGGGGCGGGAGACCCAGTACTTC. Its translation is CAWSVPGGRETQYF.